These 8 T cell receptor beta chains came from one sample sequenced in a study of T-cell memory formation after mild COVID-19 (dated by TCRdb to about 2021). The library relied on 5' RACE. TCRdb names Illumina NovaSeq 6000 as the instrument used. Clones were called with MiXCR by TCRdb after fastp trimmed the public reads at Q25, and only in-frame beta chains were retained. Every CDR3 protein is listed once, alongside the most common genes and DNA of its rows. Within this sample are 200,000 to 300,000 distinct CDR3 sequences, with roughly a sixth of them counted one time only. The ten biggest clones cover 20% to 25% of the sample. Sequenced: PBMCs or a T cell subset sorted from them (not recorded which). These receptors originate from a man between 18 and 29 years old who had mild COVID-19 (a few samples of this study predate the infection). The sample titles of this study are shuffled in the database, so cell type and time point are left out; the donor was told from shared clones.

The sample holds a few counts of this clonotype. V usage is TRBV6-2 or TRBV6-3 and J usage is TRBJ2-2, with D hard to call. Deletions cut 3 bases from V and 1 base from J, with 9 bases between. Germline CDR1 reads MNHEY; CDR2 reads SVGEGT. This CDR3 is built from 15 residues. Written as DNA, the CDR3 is TGTGCCAGCAGTTATTACAGCCAGAACACCGGGGAGCTGTTTTTT. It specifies CASSYYSQNTGELFF.

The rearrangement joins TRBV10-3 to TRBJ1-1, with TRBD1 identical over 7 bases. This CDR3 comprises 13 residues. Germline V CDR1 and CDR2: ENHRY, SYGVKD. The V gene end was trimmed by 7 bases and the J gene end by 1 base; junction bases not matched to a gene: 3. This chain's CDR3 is CAITTGANTEAFF. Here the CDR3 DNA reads TGTGCCATCACCACAGGGGCGAACACTGAAGCTTTCTTT.

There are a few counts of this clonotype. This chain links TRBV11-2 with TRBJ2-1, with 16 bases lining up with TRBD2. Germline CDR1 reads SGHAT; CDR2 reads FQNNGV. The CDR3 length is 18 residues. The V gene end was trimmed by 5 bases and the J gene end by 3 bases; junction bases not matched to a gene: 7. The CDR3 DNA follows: TGTGCCAGCAGCCCGGGACTAGCGGGGGGGTCGAACTACAATGAGCAGTTCTTC. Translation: CASSPGLAGGSNYNEQFF.

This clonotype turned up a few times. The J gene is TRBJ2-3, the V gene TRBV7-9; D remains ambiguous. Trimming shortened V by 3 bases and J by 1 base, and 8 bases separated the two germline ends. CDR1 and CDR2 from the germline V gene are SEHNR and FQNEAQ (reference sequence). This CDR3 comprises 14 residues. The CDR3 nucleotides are TGTGCCAGCAGCTTCCTGCAGGGCACAGATACGCAGTATTTT. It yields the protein CASSFLQGTDTQYF.

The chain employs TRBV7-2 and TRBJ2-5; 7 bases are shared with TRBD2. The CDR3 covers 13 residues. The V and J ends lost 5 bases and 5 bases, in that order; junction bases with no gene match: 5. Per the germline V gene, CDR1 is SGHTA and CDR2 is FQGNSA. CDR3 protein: CASSRTSGETQYF. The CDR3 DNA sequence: TGTGCCAGCAGCCGGACTAGTGGGGAGACCCAGTACTTC.

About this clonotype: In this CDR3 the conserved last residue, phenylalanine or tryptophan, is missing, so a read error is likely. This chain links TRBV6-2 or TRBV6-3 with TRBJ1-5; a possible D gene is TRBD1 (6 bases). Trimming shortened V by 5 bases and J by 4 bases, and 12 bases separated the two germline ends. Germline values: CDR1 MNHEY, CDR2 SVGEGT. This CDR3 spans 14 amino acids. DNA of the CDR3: TGTGCCAGCAGTCTCGGACAGCTGAATCAGCCCCAGCATTGT. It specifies CASSLGQLNQPQHC.

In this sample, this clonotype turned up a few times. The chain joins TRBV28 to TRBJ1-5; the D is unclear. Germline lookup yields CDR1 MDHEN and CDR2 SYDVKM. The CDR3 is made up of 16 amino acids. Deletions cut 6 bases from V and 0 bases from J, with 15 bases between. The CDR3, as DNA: TGTGCCAGCAGCTCCTCCCGGGTCTATAGCAATCAGCCCCAGCATTTT. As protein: CASSSSRVYSNQPQHF.

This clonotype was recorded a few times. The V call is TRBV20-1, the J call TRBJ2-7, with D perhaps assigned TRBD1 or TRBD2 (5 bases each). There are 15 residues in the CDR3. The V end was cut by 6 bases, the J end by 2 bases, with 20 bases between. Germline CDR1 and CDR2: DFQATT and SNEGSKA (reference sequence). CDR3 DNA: TGCAGTGCACCCCCGGGCGGACCGGGACCCTACGAGCAGTACTTC. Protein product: CSAPPGGPGPYEQYF.